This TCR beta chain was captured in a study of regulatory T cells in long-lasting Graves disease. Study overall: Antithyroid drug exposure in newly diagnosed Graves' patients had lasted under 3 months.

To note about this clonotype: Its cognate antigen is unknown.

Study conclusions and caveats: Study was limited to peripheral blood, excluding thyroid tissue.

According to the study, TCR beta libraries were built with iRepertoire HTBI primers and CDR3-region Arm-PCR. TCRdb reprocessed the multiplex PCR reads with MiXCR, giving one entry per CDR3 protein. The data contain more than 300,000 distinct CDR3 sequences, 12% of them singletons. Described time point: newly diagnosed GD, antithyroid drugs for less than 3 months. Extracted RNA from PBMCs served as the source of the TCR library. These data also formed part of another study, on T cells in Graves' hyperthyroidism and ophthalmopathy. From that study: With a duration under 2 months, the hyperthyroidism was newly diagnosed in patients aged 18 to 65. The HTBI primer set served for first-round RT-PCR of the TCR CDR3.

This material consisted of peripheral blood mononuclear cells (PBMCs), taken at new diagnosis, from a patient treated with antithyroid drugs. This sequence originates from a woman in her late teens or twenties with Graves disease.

CDR3 nucleotides: TGTGCCATCAGTGTGGGACAGGGCATCACCTATGGCTACACCTTC. This codes for CAISVGQGITYGYTF. V usage is TRBV10-3 and J usage is TRBJ1-2, with TRBD1 matching 9 bases. With V trimmed by 4 bases and J by 4 bases, 7 bases remained unmatched. The CDR3 is made up of 15 amino acids. CDR1 is ENHRY and CDR2 is SYGVKD in the germline V gene.